The 6 T cell receptor beta chains listed next were all sequenced from one sample in a study of T cell responses to AZD1222 COVID-19 vaccine. Some clones are missing from TCRdb's copy, which holds only in-frame ones; the method was immunoSEQ multiplex PCR. The sample includes about 78,000 clones, nearly 85% of them seen just once. This specimen was peripheral blood, taken on day 0 of AZD1222 vaccination. The receptors shown here come from an adult in good health.

The rearrangement uses TRBV19 and TRBJ2-4; TRBD1 or TRBD2 may be the D gene (6 bases each). V dropped 9 bases and J dropped 12 bases, with 18 bases sitting between them. This CDR3 has 12 residues. Germline CDR1 is LNHDA and CDR2 is SQIVND (reference sequence). The chain's CDR3 is CASSPPGDTQYF. CDR3 coding DNA: TGTGCCAGCAGTCCCCCGGGGGACACTCAGTACTTC.

J is TRBJ1-5 and V is TRBV7-2; unclear D gene. Trimming removed 4 bases at V and 3 bases at J, with 4 bases between. This CDR3 contains 12 residues. Germline CDR1 reads SGHTA; CDR2 reads FQGNSA. The CDR3 coding sequence is TGTGCCAGCAGCTACGACAATCAGCCCCAGCATTTT. Translation: CASSYDNQPQHF.

CDR3 loop: CASSLAWGQRGNEQFF. The CDR3, as DNA: TGTGCCAGCAGTCTCGCATGGGGGCAAAGGGGCAATGAGCAGTTCTTC. The J gene is TRBJ2-1, the V gene TRBV3-1 (or the pseudogene TRBV3-2); D may be TRBD1 (6 bases). This CDR3 is built from 16 residues. V lost 6 bases and J 6 bases, leaving 21 bases between the germline ends. Per the germline V gene, CDR1 is LGHDT and CDR2 is YNNKEL (reference sequence).

V usage is TRBV11-2 and J usage is TRBJ2-3; no clear D. CDR3 length: 13 amino acids. The V gene's germline CDR1 is SGHAT and CDR2 FQNNGV. Deletions cut 0 bases from V and 9 bases from J, with 10 bases between. The CDR3 DNA reads as TGTGCCAGCAGCTTAGATCGAAGGGTGACGCAGTATTTT. It translates to CASSLDRRVTQYF.

The rearrangement links TRBV27 to TRBJ2-7; unclear D gene. The CDR3 consists of 14 residues. V dropped 5 bases and J dropped 2 bases, with 13 bases sitting between them. Germline-derived CDR1 and CDR2 are MNHEY and SMNVEV (reference sequence). The CDR3 reads CASSPLKKPYEQYF. DNA for the CDR3: TGTGCCAGCAGTCCGCTGAAAAAACCCTACGAGCAGTACTTC.

V usage is TRBV29-1 and J usage is TRBJ2-1, with TRBD2 matching over 11 bases. Per germline, CDR1 SQVTM and CDR2 ANQGSEA. The CDR3 spans 13 residues. In nucleotides, the CDR3 is TGCAAGGGGAGTACTAGCGGGAGCTATGAGCAGTTCTTC. This codes for CKGSTSGSYEQFF.